The clone carrying this T cell receptor (beta chain) appeared many times. This entry is derived from a study of early T cells in non-severe SARS-CoV-2 infection. TCRdb re-derived calls from the 5' RACE reads in MiXCR, one entry per CDR3 protein. This table has some 76,000 distinct CDR3 sequences, roughly a sixth appearing once. Specimen: whole blood. The receptor comes from an adult who was a healthcare worker with PCR-confirmed SARS-CoV-2 infection or an uninfected control (not recorded which).

The CDR3 nucleotides are TGTGCCAGCACCTTCGGCACTGAAGCTTTCTTT. Protein: CASTFGTEAFF. The J gene is TRBJ1-1, the V gene TRBV6-2 or TRBV6-3; D uncertain. V shed 7 bases and J shed 4 bases, with 7 bases lying between them. CDR1 is MNHEY and CDR2 is SVGEGT in the germline V gene. This CDR3 spans 11 amino acids.